The 15 T cell receptor beta chains reported below all come from one sample, sequenced in a study of cytomegalovirus exposure and HLA in healthy donors. The PCR ran on 60 Vbeta and 13 Jbeta primers. The assay was immunoSEQ multiplex PCR, and TCRdb's table has in-frame clones only and misses some. The table has more than 65,000 clones, 60% to 80% seen once. Input material: PBMCs. These receptors were obtained from a woman aged 40-49 years in good health and CMV-seropositive.

The genes are TRBV15 and TRBJ1-4; TRBD1 matches at 11 bases. There are 21 residues in the CDR3. CDR1 is LNHNV and CDR2 is YYDKDF in the germline V gene (reference sequence). J lost 0 bases, V lost 2 bases, and 14 bases had no gene match. CDR3 region: CATSRLPPGQGVEATNEKLFF. The CDR3 bases are TGTGCCACCAGCAGACTCCCCCCGGGACAGGGGGTTGAAGCAACTAATGAAAAACTGTTTTTT.

As concerns this clone: An end of the junction differs from the germline gene, which may be a read error. The identical CDR3 is also encoded by other nucleotide sequences in the sample. The CDR3 DNA is TGTGCCAGCAGCGTAGTTCAGGACACTGAGGCTTTCTTT. The encoded protein is CASSVVQDTEAFF. This rearrangement joins TRBV9 to TRBJ1-1; TRBD1 is a possible D gene (5 bases). CDR3 size: 13 residues. In germline, CDR1 is SGDLS, CDR2 YYNGEE.

The V call is TRBV5-1, the J call TRBJ2-1, with D unresolved. The V end lost 2 bases, the J end lost 5 bases, and 14 bases lay between the germline ends. The CDR3 extends over 15 amino acids. Per the germline V gene, CDR1 is SGHRS and CDR2 is YFSETQ. The CDR3 DNA follows: TGCGCCAGCAGCTTAACGACTTTCAACGACAATGAGCAGTTCTTC. Protein product: CASSLTTFNDNEQFF.

This rearrangement joins TRBV15 to TRBJ2-7; TRBD2 aligns across 7 bases. CDR1 and CDR2 (germline): LNHNV, YYDKDF (reference sequence). The CDR3 loop spans 12 amino acids. The V gene end was trimmed by 6 bases and the J gene end by 5 bases; junction bases not matched to a gene: 4. In DNA, the CDR3 is TGTGCCACCAGTGGGGGGGAGGACGAGCAGTACTTC. This translates into CATSGGEDEQYF.

The genes are TRBV25-1 and TRBJ2-1; 10 bases align to TRBD1. V was pared by 6 bases and J by 4 bases, with 9 bases of the junction left unmatched. The CDR3 consists of 16 residues. CDR1 is MGHDK and CDR2 is SYGVNS in the germline V gene. For the CDR3, the DNA is TGTGCCAGCAGGAGATCGACAGGGGGCAGGTACAATGAGCAGTTCTTC. This encodes CASRRSTGGRYNEQFF. The whole variable domain, remainder taken from reference TRBV25-1 and TRBJ2-1, is EADIYQTPRYLVIGTGKKITLECSQTMGHDKMYWYQQDPGMELHLIHYSYGVNSTEKGDLSSESTVSRIRTEHFPLTLESARPSHTSQYLCASRRSTGGRYNEQFFGPGTRLTVL.

This clone was counted only a few times. CDR3 region: CASSPREGRETQYF. The CDR3 nucleotides are TGTGCCAGCAGCCCGCGGGAGGGCCGAGAGACCCAGTACTTC. The V gene is TRBV7-8, the J gene TRBJ2-5; 9 nucleotides align to TRBD2. This CDR3 comprises 14 residues. Per germline, CDR1 SGHVS and CDR2 FQNEAQ. The V gene end was trimmed by 5 bases and the J gene end by 4 bases; junction bases not matched to a gene: 5.

With respect to this clone: Different DNA sequences within this sample yield the same CDR3. The chain couples TRBV25-1 to TRBJ2-3; D unresolved. The CDR3 covers 13 residues. The germline CDR1 and CDR2 sequences are MGHDK and SYGVNS. Trimming took off 6 bases at V and 1 base at J, with 8 bases between the two ends. The DNA of the CDR3 is TGTGCCAGCAGAGTAGATGGCACAGATACGCAGTATTTT. It codes for CASRVDGTDTQYF.

V is TRBV5-1 and J is TRBJ1-3; TRBD1 agrees at 8 bases. Per germline, CDR1 SGHRS and CDR2 YFSETQ. V dropped 5 bases and J dropped 0; count of bases not matched to a gene: 13. There are 18 residues in the CDR3. In DNA form, the CDR3 reads TGCGCCAGCAGGTTAACAGGGGGGGCGTCGATCTCTGGAAACACCATATATTTT. Translation gives CASRLTGGASISGNTIYF.

This clone was picked up a small number of times. The genes are TRBV6-1 and TRBJ1-5; 9 nucleotides line up with TRBD1. The V segment lost 4 bases and the J segment 3 bases; nucleotides outside the gene matches: 10. Per germline, CDR1 MNHNS and CDR2 SASEGT. The CDR3 totals 17 residues. Here the CDR3 DNA reads TGTGCCAGCAGTGGAGGGGACAGGGACCTACACAATCAGCCCCAGCATTTT. It encodes CASSGGDRDLHNQPQHF.

DNA for the CDR3: TGCGCCAGCAGCTTGGTTCTCCGGGGCGGGGAGCTGTTTTTT. Its protein product is CASSLVLRGGELFF. The chain couples TRBV5-1 to TRBJ2-2; D may be TRBD2 (5 bases). The CDR3 has 14 residues. From germline, CDR1 is SGHRS and CDR2 YFSETQ. V lost 0 bases and J lost 7, with 10 bases in between.

DNA of the CDR3: TGTGCCAGCATTACCGGGACAGTCACTGAAGCTTTCTTT. This sequence encodes CASITGTVTEAFF. The J gene is TRBJ1-1, the V gene TRBV21-1; the tabulated D call, TRBD1, remains unverified against the DNA. TRBV21-1 has pseudogene status. CDR3 size: 13 residues.

The chain links TRBV27 to TRBJ2-7, with a tentative D call TRBD1 (6 bases). Per the germline V gene, CDR1 is MNHEY and CDR2 is SMNVEV (reference sequence). Trimming pared 3 bases from V and 0 bases from J, leaving 12 bases between. This CDR3 region has 15 residues. This CDR3 reads CASSLTDRRSYEQYF. The CDR3 nucleotides are TGTGCCAGCAGTTTGACCGACAGGCGCTCCTACGAGCAGTACTTC.

The rearrangement links TRBV2 to TRBJ2-7; the match to TRBD2 covers 9 bases. The ends lost 2 bases at V and 3 bases at J; junction bases unmatched: 8. CDR1 is SNHLY, CDR2 FYNNEI, per germline. This CDR3 is 16 amino acids long. Here the CDR3 reads CASSERASGAYYEQYF. The CDR3 DNA sequence: TGTGCCAGCAGTGAAAGGGCTAGCGGGGCATACTACGAGCAGTACTTC.

This chain connects TRBV6-5 to TRBJ1-3, with 8 positions matching TRBD1. CDR3 length: 13 residues. Germline loops: CDR1 MNHEY, CDR2 SVGAGI. The junction had 4 bases not matched to a gene; V was cut back by 5 bases and J by 7 bases. DNA of the CDR3: TGTGCCAGCAGTACAGGGGGTTCGAACACCATATATTTT. The encoded protein is CASSTGGSNTIYF.

V gene TRBV4-1 combines with J gene TRBJ1-5; TRBD1 aligns across 8 bases. The germline gives CDR1 MGHRA, CDR2 YSYEKL. This CDR3 spans 16 amino acids. J gave up 4 bases and V 0 bases, and 5 bases lay outside the gene matches. Here the CDR3 reads CASSQDRGQVNQPQHF. DNA of the CDR3: TGCGCCAGCAGCCAAGATCGGGGACAGGTGAATCAGCCCCAGCATTTT.